This T cell receptor (beta chain) was profiled in a study of beta chain features in type 1 diabetes. Study findings and constraints: Shortening that was moderate but significant affected the TCRB CDR3s of Type 1 diabetes patients in all four CD4+ subsets.

As regards this clone: Its antigen remains unknown. The CDR3 does not end in the conserved phenylalanine or tryptophan, so this is likely a read error.

Trimming cost V 5 bases and J 2 bases, with 10 bases left between them. Germline V gene lookup returns CDR1 MDHEN and CDR2 SYDVKM. This CDR3 is 13 amino acids long. Isolated RNA was reverse transcribed in full, so expressed TCRB transcripts were sequenced. The repertoire was sequenced with immunoSEQ multiplex PCR; TCRdb's copy has only in-frame clones and lacks some. Here the sample spans approximately 170,000 clones, roughly 8% being singletons. This sequence joins TRBV28 and TRBJ2-7; weak D call: TRBD2 (5 bases). The sample taken for sequencing was central memory CD4+ T cells from blood. The origin of this receptor is a young man with type 1 diabetes. Here the CDR3 DNA reads TGTGCCAGCAGTCCGGGGAGCACCTACGAGCAGTACCTC. Protein sequence: CASSPGSTYEQYL.